Each of the 25 T cell receptor beta chains below was sequenced from the same sample in a study of OX40 agonist ivuxolimab in advanced cancers. The method was immunoSEQ multiplex PCR; TCRdb's version includes in-frame clones alone and lacks a portion of them. This sample has some 41,000 clones; 86% occur once, and the top ten carry about 2.4%. The sequences come from CD4+ or CD8+ T cells sorted from blood, collected in a trial of the OX40 agonist ivuxolimab. The receptor source for this set is an adult with an advanced solid tumor such as melanoma, head and neck, liver or kidney cancer.

The V and J genes are TRBV7-9 and TRBJ2-3; the D gene could be TRBD1 or TRBD2 (5 bases each). V dropped 8 bases and J dropped 1 base, with 10 bases sitting between them. The CDR3 loop spans 13 amino acids. Germline V gene data show CDR1 as SEHNR and CDR2 as FQNEAQ (reference sequence). The CDR3 region has the DNA TGTGCCAGCGCGGTGGGGGGCACAGATACGCAGTATTTT. The encoded protein is CASAVGGTDTQYF. The variable domain in full, completed from reference TRBV7-9 and TRBJ2-3, reads DTGVSQNPRHKITKRGQNVTFRCDPISEHNRLYWYRQTLGQGPEFLTYFQNEAQLEKSRLLSDRFSAERPKGSFSTLEIQRTEQGDSAMYLCASAVGGTDTQYFGPGTRLTVL.

This rearrangement joins TRBV5-1 to TRBJ2-1, with no clear D. The CDR3 runs to 14 residues. Germline values: CDR1 SGHRS, CDR2 YFSETQ. The germline V and J ends were trimmed by 0 bases and 2 bases, with 6 bases remaining between them. CDR3 sequence reads: CASSLASAYNEQFF. CDR3 DNA sequence: TGCGCCAGCAGCTTGGCTTCAGCCTACAATGAGCAGTTCTTC.

This rearrangement joins TRBV7-3 to TRBJ2-3, with D unresolved. The CDR3 runs 18 residues. V lost 2 bases to trimming and J lost 0 bases, with 18 bases between them. The germline V gene has CDR1 SGHTA and CDR2 FQGTGA. The CDR3 nucleotides are TGTGCCAGCAGCTTACGGGCTCGACTTACAACTAGCACAGATACGCAGTATTTT. Residues: CASSLRARLTTSTDTQYF.

The rearrangement joins TRBV7-3 to TRBJ1-5, with D perhaps TRBD1 (6 bases). The CDR3 runs to 14 residues. The V end was cut by 5 bases, the J end by 6 bases, with 14 bases between. Germline CDR1 SGHTA, CDR2 FQGTGA. The CDR3 nucleotides are TGTGCCAGCAGCCCAAACAGGGAAAGTCAGCCCCAGCATTTT. This translates into CASSPNRESQPQHF.

The rearrangement links TRBV2 to TRBJ2-6; D gene unclear. In germline, CDR1 is SNHLY, CDR2 FYNNEI. Trimming removed 1 base at V and 1 base at J, with 5 bases between. This CDR3 is 15 amino acids long. DNA of the CDR3: TGTGCCAGCAGTGAAGAATCTTCTGGGGCCAACGTCCTGACTTTC. Translation gives CASSEESSGANVLTF.

This chain uses TRBV6-5 with TRBJ2-3; D is uncertain. V was cut by 6 bases and J by 6 bases, with 13 bases left in between. Germline CDR1 is MNHEY and CDR2 is SVGAGI. This CDR3 comprises 13 residues. CDR3 region: CASSPFSPDTQYF. The CDR3 bases are TGTGCCAGCAGCCCTTTCTCCCCGGATACGCAGTATTTT.

The rearrangement links TRBV18 to TRBJ1-5; D might be TRBD1 (5 bases). Trimming stripped 3 bases from V and 3 bases from J, with 9 bases between. CDR3 length: 14 residues. Germline V gene sequence: CDR1 KGHSH, CDR2 LQKENI. The CDR3 sequence is CASSPTDTNQPQHF. For the CDR3, the DNA is TGTGCCAGCTCACCGACGGACACCAATCAGCCCCAGCATTTT.

The genes are TRBV19 and TRBJ1-1; TRBD1 matches 8 bases. The germline gives CDR1 LNHDA, CDR2 SQIVND (reference sequence). This CDR3 comprises 14 residues. The V segment lost 7 bases and the J segment 1 base; nucleotides outside the gene matches: 5. DNA for the CDR3: TGTGCCAGTAAACGACAGGGGACGAACACTGAAGCTTTCTTT. Translation: CASKRQGTNTEAFF. Supplemented by reference TRBV19 and TRBJ1-1, the full variable domain reads DGGITQSPKYLFRKEGQNVTLSCEQNLNHDAMYWYRQDPGQGLRLIYYSQIVNDFQKGDIAEGYSVSREKKESFPLTVTSAQKNPTAFYLCASKRQGTNTEAFFGQGTRLTVV.

The chain is built from TRBV9 and TRBJ1-2; D perhaps matches TRBD1 (5 bases). The CDR3 contains 16 residues. Germline V gene lookup returns CDR1 SGDLS and CDR2 YYNGEE. Trimming shortened V by 0 bases and J by 4 bases, and 16 bases separated the two germline ends. The CDR3 region has the DNA TGTGCCAGCAGCGTAGTCCCCGGGGCAGGCGCCTATGGCTACACCTTC. The encoded protein is CASSVVPGAGAYGYTF.

This clone was recorded only once. The chain has TRBV5-1 and TRBJ1-5; D gene unclear. Germline loops: CDR1 SGHRS, CDR2 YFSETQ. Deletions cut 1 base from V and 3 bases from J, with 11 bases between. This CDR3 region has 15 residues. The CDR3 is CASSLSFGLNQPQHF. DNA of the CDR3: TGCGCCAGCAGCTTGTCTTTCGGGCTCAATCAGCCCCAGCATTTT.

This chain connects TRBV10-1 to TRBJ2-2; TRBD2 is a possible D gene (5 bases). CDR1 is WNHNN and CDR2 is SYGVQD in the germline V gene (reference sequence). The V end was cut by 0 bases, the J end by 6 bases, with 8 bases between. The CDR3 loop spans 14 amino acids. The DNA of the CDR3 is TGCGCCAGCAGTGAGTCAGTCGGGGCCGGGGAGCTGTTTTTT. Its translation is CASSESVGAGELFF.

The rearrangement uses TRBV5-1 and TRBJ2-1; 11 bases line up with TRBD2. CDR1 is SGHRS, CDR2 YFSETQ, per germline. V shed 3 bases and J 3 bases; nucleotides not matched to a gene: 2. The CDR3 totals 15 residues. CDR3 in amino acids: CASSYTSGSYNEQFF. In DNA form, the CDR3 reads TGCGCCAGCAGCTACACTAGCGGGAGCTACAATGAGCAGTTCTTC. The full variable domain, its missing parts supplied by reference TRBV5-1 and TRBJ2-1, is KAGVTQTPRYLIKTRGQQVTLSCSPISGHRSVSWYQQTPGQGLQFLFEYFSETQRNKGNFPGRFSGRQFSNSRSEMNVSTLELGDSALYLCASSYTSGSYNEQFFGPGTRLTVL.

This chain uses TRBV4-2 with TRBJ2-1; 9 nucleotides line up with TRBD2. Trimming cost V 5 bases and J 2 bases; bases outside gene matches: 4. The length of the CDR3 is 15 residues. Germline V lookup: CDR1 LGHNA, CDR2 YNFKEQ. DNA of the CDR3: TGTGCCAGCAGCGGTGGCGGGGGGGCCTACAATGAGCAGTTCTTC. Translation gives CASSGGGGAYNEQFF.

The CDR3 loop is CASSTAGTSSQETQYF. As DNA, the CDR3 is TGCGCCAGCAGCACGGCCGGGACTAGTTCTCAAGAGACCCAGTACTTC. V is TRBV5-1 and J is TRBJ2-5; 8 nucleotides agree with TRBD2. This CDR3 region has 16 residues. V shed 4 bases, J shed 2 bases, and the junction held 10 bases outside the gene matches. From germline, CDR1 is SGHRS and CDR2 YFSETQ.

The gene calls are TRBV4-2 and TRBJ2-7; 10 bases fit TRBD2. The CDR3 length is 15 residues. The V and J ends lost 0 bases and 7 bases, in that order; junction bases with no gene match: 6. Per the germline V gene, CDR1 is LGHNA and CDR2 is YNFKEQ. The CDR3 here is CASSQEGAGGQEQYF. The CDR3 DNA sequence: TGTGCCAGCAGCCAAGAGGGAGCGGGGGGGCAAGAGCAGTACTTC.

The rearrangement joins TRBV6-5 to TRBJ1-1; TRBD1 is a possible D gene (5 bases). The CDR3 has 11 amino acids. Between the trimmed V and J ends, which lost 9 bases and 11 bases, there was a span of 16 bases. Germline CDR1 MNHEY, CDR2 SVGAGI. CDR3 nucleotides: TGTGCCAGTAAATCAGCGGGGGTTGCTTTCTTT. This gives the protein CASKSAGVAFF.

The V and J genes are TRBV6-1 and TRBJ2-4; 7 positions match TRBD1. V lost 1 base to trimming and J lost 0 bases; unmatched junction nucleotides: 6. The germline gives CDR1 MNHNS, CDR2 SASEGT. CDR3 length equals 17 residues. The CDR3, as DNA: TGTGCCAGCAGTGAAGATACAGACAGGGTAGCCAAAAACATTCAGTACTTC. Translated, it gives CASSEDTDRVAKNIQYF.

A single count supports this clone. This chain connects TRBV5-1 to TRBJ1-1; D is perhaps TRBD1 (6 bases). CDR1 and CDR2 (germline): SGHRS, YFSETQ. The CDR3 spans 13 residues. Trimming cost V 0 bases and J 8 bases, with 11 bases left between them. The CDR3 loop is CASSLAGATEAFF. The CDR3 DNA follows: TGCGCCAGCAGCTTGGCAGGGGCTACCGAAGCTTTCTTT.

The chain links TRBV9 to TRBJ1-6; TRBD1 is a possible D gene (6 bases). Trimming shortened V by 3 bases and J by 8 bases, and 15 bases separated the two germline ends. This CDR3 contains 15 residues. Germline CDR1 reads SGDLS; CDR2 reads YYNGEE. The CDR3 nucleotides are TGTGCCAGCAGCGAACAGGGTGGGTTGTATTCACCCCTCCACTTT. Its translation is CASSEQGGLYSPLHF.

The chain employs TRBV6-1 and TRBJ1-3; 8 nucleotides line up with TRBD1. Germline V gene sequence: CDR1 MNHNS, CDR2 SASEGT. The length of the CDR3 is 15 residues. V shed 4 bases, J shed 7 bases, and the junction held 9 bases outside the gene matches. CDR3 DNA sequence: TGTGCCAGCAGTGGGGGACAGGTCGGAATGAACACCATATATTTT. Amino acid sequence: CASSGGQVGMNTIYF.

The chain carries TRBV4-3 and TRBJ1-1, with D maybe TRBD1 (5 bases). This CDR3 contains 15 residues. The V end lost 0 bases, the J end lost 0 bases, and 8 bases lay between the germline ends. CDR1 LGHNA and CDR2 YSLEER come from the germline V gene. The CDR3 spells CASSQDRAMNTEAFF. Here the CDR3 DNA reads TGCGCCAGCAGCCAAGACAGGGCAATGAACACTGAAGCTTTCTTT.

The V call is TRBV29-1, the J call TRBJ1-6, with D perhaps matching TRBD1 (6 bases). The germline V and J ends were trimmed by 6 bases and 7 bases, with 16 bases remaining between them. CDR1 and CDR2 (germline): SQVTM, ANQGSEA. The CDR3 is 14 residues long. CDR3 protein: CSVQLQGGNSPLHF. The CDR3 region has the DNA TGCAGCGTGCAGTTACAGGGCGGGAATTCACCCCTCCACTTT.

The rearrangement joins TRBV7-2 to TRBJ1-3; no clear D gene. V was shortened by 3 bases and J by 2 bases, with 11 bases between the two germline ends. The CDR3 has 15 amino acids. Per germline, CDR1 SGHTA and CDR2 FQGNSA. The CDR3 DNA sequence: TGTGCCAGCAGCTTCACGCCCGGGACTGGAAACACCATATATTTT. Its protein product is CASSFTPGTGNTIYF.

In this sample, this clone turned up once. J is TRBJ1-4 and V is TRBV4-1, with no clear D. Trimming took 1 base from V and 0 from J, leaving 15 bases between them. Germline CDR1 and CDR2: MGHRA and YSYEKL. This CDR3 contains 18 residues. The chain's CDR3 is CASSQGFSGATTNEKLFF. CDR3 nucleotides: TGCGCCAGCAGCCAAGGTTTTTCGGGTGCTACAACTAATGAAAAACTGTTTTTT.

V and J are TRBV9 and TRBJ2-1; the D gene could be TRBD1 or TRBD2 (6 bases each). Trimming removed 0 bases at V and 8 bases at J, with 18 bases between. CDR3 size: 16 residues. Germline V gene lookup returns CDR1 SGDLS and CDR2 YYNGEE. The CDR3 nucleotides read TGTGCCAGCAGCGTAGATGTGGGGGGCGCGGTCGATGAGCAGTTCTTC. Its translation: CASSVDVGGAVDEQFF.